These 4 T cell receptor beta chains were sequenced from one sample in a study of T-cell reconstitution after alpha-beta-depleted transplantation in children. For these receptors, no antigen is known. This sample's TCRbeta library carried unique molecular identifier barcodes. TCRdb redid the calling of the PCR reads with MiXCR, one entry per CDR3 protein. Of some 300,000 distinct CDR3 sequences listed, approximately 7.3% are singletons. Findings and limits, study-wide: Newly produced T cells mostly provided counts and TCRbeta diversity after one year, as hyperexpanded clones declined.

Sequencing used peripheral blood, obtained 360 days after TCRalphabeta/CD19-depleted stem cell transplant. Receptors were obtained from a female patient aged 2-10 years who had a stem cell transplant for Fanconi anemia, so the T cells may come from the graft donor.

This clonotype was observed at least ten times. The chain's CDR3 is CASSLKPTEAFF. CDR3 coding DNA: TGTGCCAGCAGCTTGAAGCCCACTGAAGCTTTCTTT. The chain combines TRBV5-4 with TRBJ1-1; D gene ambiguous. The CDR3 length is 12 residues. The germline CDR1 and CDR2 sequences are SGHNT and YYREEE (reference sequence). The V gene lost 1 base and the J gene lost 4 bases, with 5 bases spanning the gap.

The sample holds many counts of this clonotype. The V and J genes are TRBV5-1 and TRBJ1-6; D gene ambiguous. This CDR3 contains 15 residues. Germline CDR1 reads SGHRS; CDR2 reads YFSETQ. The V and J ends lost 7 bases and 3 bases respectively, with 14 bases between them. This CDR3 reads CASALGEIYNSPLHF. Here the CDR3 DNA reads TGCGCCAGCGCCCTAGGAGAGATCTATAATTCACCCCTCCACTTT.

This clonotype was found many times. V gene TRBV7-2 combines with J gene TRBJ2-1; D remains ambiguous. CDR3 length: 13 amino acids. Germline CDR1 and CDR2: SGHTA and FQGNSA. Trimming left V 5 bases short and J 4 bases short, with 9 bases between. The CDR3: CASSRTRYNEQFF. In DNA, the CDR3 is TGTGCCAGCAGCCGTACCCGGTACAATGAGCAGTTCTTC.

This clonotype has ten or more counts. The V gene is TRBV20-1, the J gene TRBJ2-5, with D possibly TRBD2 on 5 matching bases. Trimming removed 3 bases at V and 5 bases at J, with 13 bases between. Germline CDR1 DFQATT, CDR2 SNEGSKA (reference sequence). This CDR3 spans 13 amino acids. The DNA for the CDR3 is TGCAGTGCTAGCGGGGTTCCCTCGGAGACCCAGTACTTC. Translation: CSASGVPSETQYF.